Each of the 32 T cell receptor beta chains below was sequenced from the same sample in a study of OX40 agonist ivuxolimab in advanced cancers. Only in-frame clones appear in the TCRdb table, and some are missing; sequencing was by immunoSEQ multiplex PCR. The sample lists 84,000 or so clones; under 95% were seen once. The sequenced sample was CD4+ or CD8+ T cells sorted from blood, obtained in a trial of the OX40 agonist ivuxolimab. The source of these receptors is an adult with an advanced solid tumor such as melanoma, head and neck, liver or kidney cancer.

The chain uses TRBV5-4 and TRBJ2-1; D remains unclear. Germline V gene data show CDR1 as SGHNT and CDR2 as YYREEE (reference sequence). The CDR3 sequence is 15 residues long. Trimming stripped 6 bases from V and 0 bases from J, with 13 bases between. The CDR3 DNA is TGTGCCAGCAACCCCGACGCGAGCTCCTACAATGAGCAGTTCTTC. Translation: CASNPDASSYNEQFF.

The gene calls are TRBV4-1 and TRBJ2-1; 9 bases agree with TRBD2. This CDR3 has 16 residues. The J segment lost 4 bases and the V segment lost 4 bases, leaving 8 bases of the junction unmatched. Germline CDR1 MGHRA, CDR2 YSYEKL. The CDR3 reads CASSLGLAGLYNEQFF. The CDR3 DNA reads TGCGCCAGCAGCCTTGGGCTAGCGGGGTTATACAATGAGCAGTTCTTC.

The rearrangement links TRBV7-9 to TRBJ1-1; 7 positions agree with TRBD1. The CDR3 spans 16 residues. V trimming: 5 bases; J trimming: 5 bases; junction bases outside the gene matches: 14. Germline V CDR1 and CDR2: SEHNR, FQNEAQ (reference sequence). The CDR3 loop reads CASSLQGKGRRTEAFF. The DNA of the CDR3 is TGTGCCAGCAGCCTACAGGGGAAGGGAAGGCGTACTGAAGCTTTCTTT. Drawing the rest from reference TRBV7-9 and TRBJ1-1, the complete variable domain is DTGVSQNPRHKITKRGQNVTFRCDPISEHNRLYWYRQTLGQGPEFLTYFQNEAQLEKSRLLSDRFSAERPKGSFSTLEIQRTEQGDSAMYLCASSLQGKGRRTEAFFGQGTRLTVV.

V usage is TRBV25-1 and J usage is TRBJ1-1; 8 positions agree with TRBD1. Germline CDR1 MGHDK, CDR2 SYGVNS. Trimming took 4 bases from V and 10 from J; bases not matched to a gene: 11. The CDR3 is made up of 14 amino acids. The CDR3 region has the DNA TGTGCCAGCAGTGTCTCCGGGGGACAGGTTCGAGCTTTCTTT. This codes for CASSVSGGQVRAFF. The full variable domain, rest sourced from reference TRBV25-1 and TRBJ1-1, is EADIYQTPRYLVIGTGKKITLECSQTMGHDKMYWYQQDPGMELHLIHYSYGVNSTEKGDLSSESTVSRIRTEHFPLTLESARPSHTSQYLCASSVSGGQVRAFFGQGTRLTVV.

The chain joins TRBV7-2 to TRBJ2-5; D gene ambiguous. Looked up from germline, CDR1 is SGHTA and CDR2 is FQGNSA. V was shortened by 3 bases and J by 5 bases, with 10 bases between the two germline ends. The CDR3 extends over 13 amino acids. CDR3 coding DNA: TGTGCCAGCAGCTTTGCGTTAGGGGAGACCCAGTACTTC. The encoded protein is CASSFALGETQYF. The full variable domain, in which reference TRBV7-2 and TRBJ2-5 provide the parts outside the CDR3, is GAGVSQSPSNKVTEKGKDVELRCDPISGHTALYWYRQSLGQGLEFLIYFQGNSAPDKSGLPSDRFSAERTGGSVSTLTIQRTQQEDSAVYLCASSFALGETQYFGPGTRLLVL.

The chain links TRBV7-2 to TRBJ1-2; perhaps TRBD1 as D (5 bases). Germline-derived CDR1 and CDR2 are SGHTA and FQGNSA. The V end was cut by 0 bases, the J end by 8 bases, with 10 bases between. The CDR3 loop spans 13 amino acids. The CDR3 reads CASSLAFRDGYTF. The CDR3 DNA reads TGTGCCAGCAGCTTAGCGTTTCGGGACGGCTACACCTTC.

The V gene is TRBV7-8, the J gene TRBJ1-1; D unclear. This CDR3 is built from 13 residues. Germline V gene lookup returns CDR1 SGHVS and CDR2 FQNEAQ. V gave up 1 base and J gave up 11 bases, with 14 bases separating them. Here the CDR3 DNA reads TGTGCCAGCAGCTTAGTCGGACTGGGGAGGGCTTTCTTT. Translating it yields CASSLVGLGRAFF.

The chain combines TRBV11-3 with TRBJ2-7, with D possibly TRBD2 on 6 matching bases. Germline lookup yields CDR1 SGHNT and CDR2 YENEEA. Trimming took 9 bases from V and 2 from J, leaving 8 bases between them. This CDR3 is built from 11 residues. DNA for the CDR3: TGTGCCAGTCGGAGGGCCTACGAGCAGTACTTC. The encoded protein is CASRRAYEQYF.

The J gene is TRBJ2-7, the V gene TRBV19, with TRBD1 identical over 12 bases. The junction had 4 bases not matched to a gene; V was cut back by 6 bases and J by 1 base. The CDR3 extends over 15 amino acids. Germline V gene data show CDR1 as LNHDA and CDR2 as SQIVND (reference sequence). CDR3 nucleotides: TGTGCCAGTAGACTGGGACAGGGGGCTTCCTACGAGCAGTACTTC. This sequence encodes CASRLGQGASYEQYF.

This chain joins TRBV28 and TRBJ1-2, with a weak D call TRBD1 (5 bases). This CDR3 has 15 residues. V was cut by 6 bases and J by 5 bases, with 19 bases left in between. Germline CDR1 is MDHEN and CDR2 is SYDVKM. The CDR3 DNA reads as TGTGCCAGCAGGGGCGCACCGGGGCCATATTATGGCTACACCTTC. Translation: CASRGAPGPYYGYTF.

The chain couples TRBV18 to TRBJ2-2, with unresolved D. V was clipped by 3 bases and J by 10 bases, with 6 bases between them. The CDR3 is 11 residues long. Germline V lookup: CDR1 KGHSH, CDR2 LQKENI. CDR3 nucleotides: TGTGCCAGCTCACCGGGTGAGGAGCTGTTTTTT. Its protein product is CASSPGEELFF.

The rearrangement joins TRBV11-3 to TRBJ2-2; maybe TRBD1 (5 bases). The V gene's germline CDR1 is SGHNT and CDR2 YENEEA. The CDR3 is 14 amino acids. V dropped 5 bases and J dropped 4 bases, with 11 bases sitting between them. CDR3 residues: CASSRAQGTGELFF. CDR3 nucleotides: TGTGCCAGCAGCCGAGCTCAGGGCACCGGGGAGCTGTTTTTT.

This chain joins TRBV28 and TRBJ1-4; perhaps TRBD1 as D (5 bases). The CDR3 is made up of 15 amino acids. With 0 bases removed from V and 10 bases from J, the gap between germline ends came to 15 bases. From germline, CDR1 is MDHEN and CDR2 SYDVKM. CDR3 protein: CASSLWGENLGKLFF. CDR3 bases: TGTGCCAGCAGTTTATGGGGGGAAAACCTCGGAAAACTGTTTTTT. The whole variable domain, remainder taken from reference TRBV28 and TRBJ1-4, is DVKVTQSSRYLVKRTGEKVFLECVQDMDHENMFWYRQDPGLGLRLIYFSYDVKMKEKGDIPEGYSVSREKKERFSLILESASTNQTSMYLCASSLWGENLGKLFFGSGTQLSVL.

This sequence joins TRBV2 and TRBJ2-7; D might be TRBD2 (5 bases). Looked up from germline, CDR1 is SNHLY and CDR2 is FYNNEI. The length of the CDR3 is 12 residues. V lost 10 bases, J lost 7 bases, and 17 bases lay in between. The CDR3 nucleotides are TGTGCCACTCGGGGTTTAAGAAGAGAGCAGTACTTC. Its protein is CATRGLRREQYF.

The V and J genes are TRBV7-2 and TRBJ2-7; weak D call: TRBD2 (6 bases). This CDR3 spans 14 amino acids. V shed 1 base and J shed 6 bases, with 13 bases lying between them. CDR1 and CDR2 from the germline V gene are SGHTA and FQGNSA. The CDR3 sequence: CASSLGLEGGEQYF. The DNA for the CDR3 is TGTGCCAGCAGCTTAGGACTAGAGGGAGGCGAGCAGTACTTC.

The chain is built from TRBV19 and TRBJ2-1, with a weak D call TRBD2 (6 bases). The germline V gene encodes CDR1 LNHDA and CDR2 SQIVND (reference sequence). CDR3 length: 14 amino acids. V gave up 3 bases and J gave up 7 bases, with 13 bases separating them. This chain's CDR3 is CASSIGGVNNEQFF. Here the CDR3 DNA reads TGTGCCAGTAGTATTGGAGGGGTTAATAATGAGCAGTTCTTC.

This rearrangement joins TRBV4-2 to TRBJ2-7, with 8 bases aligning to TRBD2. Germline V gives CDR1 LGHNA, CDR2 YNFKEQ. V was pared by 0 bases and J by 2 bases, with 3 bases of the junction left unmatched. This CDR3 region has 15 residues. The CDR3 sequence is CASSQEAGGPYEQYF. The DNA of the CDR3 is TGTGCCAGCAGCCAAGAGGCGGGGGGCCCCTACGAGCAGTACTTC.

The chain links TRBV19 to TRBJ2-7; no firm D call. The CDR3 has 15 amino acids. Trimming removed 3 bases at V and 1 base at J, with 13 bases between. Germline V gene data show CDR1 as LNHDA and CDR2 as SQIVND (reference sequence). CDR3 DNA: TGTGCCAGTAGTATTGCCCCGGCAGGATCCTACGAGCAGTACTTC. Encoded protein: CASSIAPAGSYEQYF.

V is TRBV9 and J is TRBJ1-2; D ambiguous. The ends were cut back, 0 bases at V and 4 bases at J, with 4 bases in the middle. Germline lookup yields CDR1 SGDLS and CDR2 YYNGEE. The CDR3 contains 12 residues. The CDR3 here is CASSVGIYGYTF. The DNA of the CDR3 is TGTGCCAGCAGCGTAGGTATCTATGGCTACACCTTC. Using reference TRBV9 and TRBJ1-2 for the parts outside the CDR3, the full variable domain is DSGVTQTPKHLITATGQRVTLRCSPRSGDLSVYWYQQSLDQGLQFLIQYYNGEERAKGNILERFSAQQFPDLHSELNLSSLELGDSALYFCASSVGIYGYTFGSGTRLTVV.

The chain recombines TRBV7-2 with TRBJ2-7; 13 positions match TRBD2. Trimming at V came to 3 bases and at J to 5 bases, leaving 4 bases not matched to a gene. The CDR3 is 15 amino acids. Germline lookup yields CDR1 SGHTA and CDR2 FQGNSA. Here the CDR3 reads CASSFTSGGAHEQYF. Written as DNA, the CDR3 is TGTGCCAGCAGCTTTACTAGCGGGGGGGCCCACGAGCAGTACTTC. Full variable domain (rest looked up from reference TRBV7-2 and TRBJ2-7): GAGVSQSPSNKVTEKGKDVELRCDPISGHTALYWYRQSLGQGLEFLIYFQGNSAPDKSGLPSDRFSAERTGGSVSTLTIQRTQQEDSAVYLCASSFTSGGAHEQYFGPGTRLTVT.

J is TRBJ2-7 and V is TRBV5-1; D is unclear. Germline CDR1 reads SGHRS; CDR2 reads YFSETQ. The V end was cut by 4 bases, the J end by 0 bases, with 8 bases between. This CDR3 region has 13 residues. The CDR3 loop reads CASSPGPSYEQYF. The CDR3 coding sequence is TGCGCCAGCAGCCCAGGTCCCTCCTACGAGCAGTACTTC.

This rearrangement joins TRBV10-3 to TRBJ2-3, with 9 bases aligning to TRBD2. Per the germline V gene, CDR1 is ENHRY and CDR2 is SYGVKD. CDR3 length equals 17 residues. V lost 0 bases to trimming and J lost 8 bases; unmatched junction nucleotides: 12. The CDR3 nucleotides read TGTGCCATCAGTGAGTCGCTCTTCGGCGGGGGGGCGAGTACGCAGTATTTT. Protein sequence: CAISESLFGGGASTQYF.

In nucleotides, the CDR3 is TGTGCCAGCAGCTTAAGCGGGGCGAATTCACCCCTCCACTTT. This encodes CASSLSGANSPLHF. This sequence joins TRBV7-2 and TRBJ1-6, with D maybe TRBD1 (5 bases). Germline loops: CDR1 SGHTA, CDR2 FQGNSA. Trimming took off 2 bases at V and 7 bases at J, with 9 bases between the two ends. This CDR3 is 14 amino acids long. Complete variable domain (other parts from reference TRBV7-2 and TRBJ1-6): GAGVSQSPSNKVTEKGKDVELRCDPISGHTALYWYRQSLGQGLEFLIYFQGNSAPDKSGLPSDRFSAERTGGSVSTLTIQRTQQEDSAVYLCASSLSGANSPLHFGNGTRLTVT.

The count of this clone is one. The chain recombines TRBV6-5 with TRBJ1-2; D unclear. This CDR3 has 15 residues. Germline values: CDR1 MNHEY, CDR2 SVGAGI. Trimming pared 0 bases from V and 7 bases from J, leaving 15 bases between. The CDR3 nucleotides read TGTGCCAGCAGTTACTCGAGAGAGAGGAGAAGTGGCTACACCTTC. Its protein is CASSYSRERRSGYTF.

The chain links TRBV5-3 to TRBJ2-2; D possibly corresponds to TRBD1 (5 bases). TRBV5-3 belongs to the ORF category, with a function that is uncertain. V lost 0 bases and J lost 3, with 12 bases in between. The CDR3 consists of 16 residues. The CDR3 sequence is CARSLVVLGDTGELFF. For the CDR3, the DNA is TGTGCCAGAAGCTTGGTCGTTCTAGGGGACACCGGGGAGCTGTTTTTT.

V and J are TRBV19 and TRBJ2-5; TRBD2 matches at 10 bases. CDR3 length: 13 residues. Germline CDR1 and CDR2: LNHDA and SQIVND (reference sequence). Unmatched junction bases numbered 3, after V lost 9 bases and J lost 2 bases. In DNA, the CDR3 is TGTGCCAGCCAGACTAGCGGGCAAGAGACCCAGTACTTC. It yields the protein CASQTSGQETQYF. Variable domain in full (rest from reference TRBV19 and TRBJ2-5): DGGITQSPKYLFRKEGQNVTLSCEQNLNHDAMYWYRQDPGQGLRLIYYSQIVNDFQKGDIAEGYSVSREKKESFPLTVTSAQKNPTAFYLCASQTSGQETQYFGPGTRLLVL.

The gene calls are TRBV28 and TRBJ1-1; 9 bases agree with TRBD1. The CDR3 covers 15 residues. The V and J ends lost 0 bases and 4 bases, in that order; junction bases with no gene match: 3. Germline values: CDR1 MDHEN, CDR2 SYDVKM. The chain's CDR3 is CASSLWGTGTTEAFF. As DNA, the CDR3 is TGTGCCAGCAGTTTATGGGGGACAGGGACCACTGAAGCTTTCTTT.

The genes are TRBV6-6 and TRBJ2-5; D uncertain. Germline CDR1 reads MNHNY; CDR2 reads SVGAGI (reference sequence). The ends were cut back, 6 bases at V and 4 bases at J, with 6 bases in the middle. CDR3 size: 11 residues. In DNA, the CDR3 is TGTGCCAGCAGACTCCTAGAGACCCAGTACTTC. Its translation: CASRLLETQYF.

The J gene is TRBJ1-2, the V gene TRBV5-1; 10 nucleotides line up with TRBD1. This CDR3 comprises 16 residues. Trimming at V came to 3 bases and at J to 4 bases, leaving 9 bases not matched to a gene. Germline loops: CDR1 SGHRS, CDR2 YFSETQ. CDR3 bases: TGCGCCAGCAGCTGGGGGACAGGGGATAGGAGCTATGGCTACACCTTC. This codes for CASSWGTGDRSYGYTF.

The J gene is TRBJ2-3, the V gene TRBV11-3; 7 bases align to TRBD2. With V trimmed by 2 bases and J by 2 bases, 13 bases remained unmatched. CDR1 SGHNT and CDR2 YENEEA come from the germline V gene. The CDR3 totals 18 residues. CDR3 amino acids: CASSLRQAGPGFTDTQYF. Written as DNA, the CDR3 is TGTGCCAGCAGCTTACGGCAAGCGGGACCCGGGTTCACAGATACGCAGTATTTT.

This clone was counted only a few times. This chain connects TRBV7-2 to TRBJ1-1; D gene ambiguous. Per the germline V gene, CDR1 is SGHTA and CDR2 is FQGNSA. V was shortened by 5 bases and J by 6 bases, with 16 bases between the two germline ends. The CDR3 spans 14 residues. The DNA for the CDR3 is TGTGCCAGCAGCGCTTTTAGAGTAGACGCTGAAGCTTTCTTT. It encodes CASSAFRVDAEAFF. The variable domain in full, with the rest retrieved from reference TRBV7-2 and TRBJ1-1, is GAGVSQSPSNKVTEKGKDVELRCDPISGHTALYWYRQSLGQGLEFLIYFQGNSAPDKSGLPSDRFSAERTGGSVSTLTIQRTQQEDSAVYLCASSAFRVDAEAFFGQGTRLTVV.

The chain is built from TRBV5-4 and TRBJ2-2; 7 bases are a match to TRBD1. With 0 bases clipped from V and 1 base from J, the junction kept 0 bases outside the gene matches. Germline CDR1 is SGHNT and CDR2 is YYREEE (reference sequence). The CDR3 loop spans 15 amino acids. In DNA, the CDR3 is TGTGCCAGCAGCTTGGACAGGGGGAACACCGGGGAGCTGTTTTTT. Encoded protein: CASSLDRGNTGELFF. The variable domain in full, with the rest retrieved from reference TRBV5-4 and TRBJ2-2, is ETGVTQSPTHLIKTRGQQVTLRCSSQSGHNTVSWYQQALGQGPQFIFQYYREEENGRGNFPPRFSGLQFPNYSSELNVNALELDDSALYLCASSLDRGNTGELFFGEGSRLTVL.